The 15 T cell receptor beta chains presented below share a single source sample, sequenced in a study of glioma-infiltrating T cells after dendritic cell vaccination. Time point noted: after dendritic cell vaccination, including at tumor progression/relapse. The assay was immunoSEQ multiplex PCR, and TCRdb's table has in-frame clones only and misses some. The sample includes more than 95,000 clones, more than 70% of them seen just once. The input for sequencing was blood, taken after dendritic cell vaccination. These receptors all come from a human donor with glioblastoma.

The chain recombines TRBV7-6 with TRBJ1-4; D is unclear. Deletions cut 2 bases from V and 6 bases from J, with 10 bases between. The length of the CDR3 is 14 residues. From germline, CDR1 is SGHVS and CDR2 FNYEAQ. The CDR3 coding sequence is TGTGCCAGCAGCTTAACACATTCAGATGAAAAACTGTTTTTT. Its translation is CASSLTHSDEKLFF.

The chain recombines TRBV5-1 with TRBJ1-6; D gene ambiguous. Looked up from germline, CDR1 is SGHRS and CDR2 is YFSETQ. V lost 3 bases to trimming and J lost 5 bases, with 12 bases between them. CDR3 length: 15 amino acids. The CDR3 here is CASSSGLEDNSPLHF. DNA of the CDR3: TGCGCCAGCAGCTCCGGACTGGAAGATAATTCACCCCTCCACTTT.

This clone was recorded a few times. The rearrangement uses TRBV5-1 and TRBJ2-3; D is unclear. Trimming cost V 0 bases and J 7 bases, with 9 bases left between them. CDR1 and CDR2 (germline): SGHRS, YFSETQ. The CDR3 totals 13 residues. CDR3 protein: CASSLASVHTQYF. Written as DNA, the CDR3 is TGCGCCAGCAGCTTGGCCTCCGTCCATACGCAGTATTTT.

This clone was observed many times. V is TRBV10-3 and J is TRBJ1-2; the match to TRBD1 covers 8 bases. Germline assignment: CDR1 ENHRY and CDR2 SYGVKD. V was clipped by 7 bases and J by 4 bases; unmatched bases: 17. There are 17 residues in the CDR3. The CDR3: CAITQWTGRNGSYGYTF. The CDR3 DNA reads as TGTGCCATCACCCAATGGACAGGGAGGAACGGATCCTATGGCTACACCTTC.

The chain couples TRBV6-6 to TRBJ2-7, with no clear D. Between the trimmed V and J ends, which lost 6 bases and 3 bases, there was a span of 18 bases. The CDR3 length is 15 residues. Germline lookup yields CDR1 MNHNY and CDR2 SVGAGI (reference sequence). DNA of the CDR3: TGTGCCAGCAGCCCCCGACAAAAATTATACTACGAGCAGTACTTC. It is translated as CASSPRQKLYYEQYF.

This clone was seen only a few times. The chain recombines TRBV7-2 with TRBJ1-1, with D tentatively TRBD1 (6 bases). The V end was cut by 0 bases, the J end by 7 bases, with 18 bases between. The CDR3 extends over 16 amino acids. The germline CDR1 and CDR2 sequences are SGHTA and FQGNSA. The CDR3 spells CASSLAVGTLFLEAFF. The DNA for the CDR3 is TGTGCCAGCAGCTTAGCAGTCGGGACACTTTTTCTTGAAGCTTTCTTT.

The J gene is TRBJ2-7, the V gene TRBV28; 9 bases match TRBD1. Per germline, CDR1 MDHEN and CDR2 SYDVKM. V shed 6 bases, J shed 2 bases, and the junction held 5 bases outside the gene matches. The CDR3 sequence is 14 residues long. As DNA, the CDR3 is TGTGCCAGCAGGCAACAGGGGGCCCCCTACGAGCAGTACTTC. Translation gives CASRQQGAPYEQYF.

The chain is built from TRBV7-8 and TRBJ2-1, with 7 bases lining up with TRBD2. Per germline, CDR1 SGHVS and CDR2 FQNEAQ. Losses at the gene ends were 5 bases for V and 2 bases for J; bases not matched to a gene: 6. The CDR3 contains 15 residues. CDR3 nucleotides: TGTGCCAGCAGCCCACCTCGGGGGGCCTACAATGAGCAGTTCTTC. Translated: CASSPPRGAYNEQFF.

The J gene is TRBJ2-3, the V gene TRBV30; 7 bases fit TRBD2. The CDR3 loop spans 13 amino acids. J lost 4 bases, V lost 5 bases, and 6 bases had no gene match. CDR1 is GTSNPN and CDR2 is SVGIG in the germline V gene (reference sequence). The CDR3 coding sequence is TGTGCCTGGGCTAGCGGAGGCCCAGATACGCAGTATTTT. This encodes CAWASGGPDTQYF. The whole variable domain, remainder taken from reference TRBV30 and TRBJ2-3, is SQTIHQWPATLVQPVGSPLSLECTVEGTSNPNLYWYRQAAGRGLQLLFYSVGIGQISSEVPQNLSASRPQDRQFILSSKKLLLSDSGFYLCAWASGGPDTQYFGPGTRLTVL.

The chain recombines TRBV4-1 with TRBJ2-5; weak D call: TRBD2 (6 bases). The germline gives CDR1 MGHRA, CDR2 YSYEKL. The V gene lost 0 bases and the J gene lost 1 base, with 12 bases spanning the gap. This CDR3 contains 16 residues. The CDR3 reads CASSQEGSGGQETQYF. CDR3 DNA sequence: TGCGCCAGCAGCCAAGAAGGGTCCGGGGGCCAAGAGACCCAGTACTTC.

This chain uses TRBV6-5 with TRBJ2-1; TRBD1 might be the D (6 bases). Germline assignment: CDR1 MNHEY and CDR2 SVGAGI. V lost 2 bases to trimming and J lost 7 bases, with 18 bases between them. The CDR3 is 16 amino acids. For the CDR3, the DNA is TGTGCCAGCAGTTACGAATCAGGGGCTGGGTGGAATGAGCAGTTCTTC. Its translation: CASSYESGAGWNEQFF.

Only one count was recorded for this clone. The chain uses TRBV28 and TRBJ2-7; D is possibly TRBD2 (5 bases). Germline CDR1 and CDR2: MDHEN and SYDVKM. The germline V and J ends were trimmed by 4 bases and 3 bases, with 19 bases remaining between them. The CDR3 contains 16 residues. The CDR3 DNA follows: TGTGCCAGCAGTTCCACCATCTTAGGACGGGGCTACGAGCAGTACTTC. It specifies CASSSTILGRGYEQYF. The whole variable domain, remainder taken from reference TRBV28 and TRBJ2-7, is DVKVTQSSRYLVKRTGEKVFLECVQDMDHENMFWYRQDPGLGLRLIYFSYDVKMKEKGDIPEGYSVSREKKERFSLILESASTNQTSMYLCASSSTILGRGYEQYFGPGTRLTVT.

The V and J genes are TRBV10-3 and TRBJ2-7; possible D gene TRBD1, 6 bases. The germline gives CDR1 ENHRY, CDR2 SYGVKD. Trimming left V 2 bases short and J 5 bases short, with 10 bases between. There are 13 residues in the CDR3. CDR3: CAISERQGNEQYF. The CDR3 nucleotides are TGTGCCATCAGTGAGCGGCAGGGGAACGAGCAGTACTTC.

The J gene is TRBJ1-3, the V gene TRBV4-1; D is unclear. The CDR3 totals 15 residues. The V end was cut by 0 bases, the J end by 2 bases, with 8 bases between. Germline values: CDR1 MGHRA, CDR2 YSYEKL. The CDR3 nucleotides read TGCGCCAGCAGCCAAGATCTTTACACTGGAAACACCATATATTTT. Its translation is CASSQDLYTGNTIYF.

The chain recombines TRBV5-4 with TRBJ2-3; 8 bases fit TRBD2. The CDR3 spans 18 residues. Germline V gene data show CDR1 as SGHNT and CDR2 as YYREEE (reference sequence). The J segment lost 3 bases and the V segment lost 0 bases, leaving 12 bases of the junction unmatched. The CDR3 sequence is CASSLAAGGAIGTDTQYF. In DNA, the CDR3 is TGTGCCAGCAGCTTGGCCGCCGGGGGGGCCATAGGAACAGATACGCAGTATTTT. The full variable domain, with the rest looked up from reference TRBV5-4 and TRBJ2-3, is ETGVTQSPTHLIKTRGQQVTLRCSSQSGHNTVSWYQQALGQGPQFIFQYYREEENGRGNFPPRFSGLQFPNYSSELNVNALELDDSALYLCASSLAAGGAIGTDTQYFGPGTRLTVL.